The 18 T cell receptor beta chains reported below all come from one sample, sequenced in a study of blood T cell repertoires in COVID-19 (TCRdb year 2020). The library was obtained by the immunoSEQ multiplex PCR assay. Imported from immuneACCESS, the table was reduced by TCRdb to in-frame sequences with V and J called. These copies leave out some clones; in studies compared against another copy, an unresolved V gene accounts for under half, and the cause of the remainder is not known. The sample profile shows 250,000 to 350,000 clones; 85% to 90% of them were found once. The biggest ten clones account for under 11% of the sample. The sequenced sample was PBMCs or T cells enriched from blood (not recorded which). All receptors come from a young woman who had recovered from COVID-19.

V is TRBV18 and J is TRBJ1-1; 7 nucleotides align to TRBD1. The CDR3 covers 15 residues. Germline loops: CDR1 KGHSH, CDR2 LQKENI. Germline trimming cut 0 bases from V and 1 base from J; bases unmatched to any gene: 2. CDR3 coding DNA: TGTGCCAGCTCACCACCGGACAGGACGAACACTGAAGCTTTCTTT. Its translation: CASSPPDRTNTEAFF.

The chain is built from TRBV24-1 and TRBJ1-2, with 8 bases lining up with TRBD1. Germline trimming cut 3 bases from V and 6 bases from J; bases unmatched to any gene: 8. This CDR3 contains 15 residues. Germline values: CDR1 KGHDR, CDR2 SFDVKD. The DNA of the CDR3 is TGTGCCACCAGTGATCGACAGGGGCAAAGCCATGGCTACACCTTC. This gives the protein CATSDRQGQSHGYTF.

V usage is TRBV9 and J usage is TRBJ1-2; the D gene is possibly TRBD1 (5 bases). With 4 bases removed from V and 2 bases from J, the gap between germline ends came to 12 bases. The CDR3 runs 14 residues. CDR1 is SGDLS and CDR2 is YYNGEE in the germline V gene. The CDR3 DNA is TGTGCCAGCAGCCTCGGGGGGTTGAACTATGGCTACACCTTC. Translation: CASSLGGLNYGYTF.

This clone has a handful of counts. The chain couples TRBV6-5 to TRBJ1-4; D is unclear. The V end was cut by 0 bases, the J end by 7 bases, with 9 bases between. Germline V gives CDR1 MNHEY, CDR2 SVGAGI. This CDR3 comprises 14 residues. Here the CDR3 reads CASSYSNLPEKLFF. In DNA form, the CDR3 reads TGTGCCAGCAGTTACTCAAATCTACCTGAAAAACTGTTTTTT.

J is TRBJ2-1 and V is TRBV19; 12 nucleotides match TRBD2. The J segment lost 6 bases and the V segment lost 8 bases, leaving 5 bases of the junction unmatched. The CDR3 is 14 amino acids. CDR1 is LNHDA and CDR2 is SQIVND in the germline V gene (reference sequence). For the CDR3, the DNA is TGTGCCAGTTTCCCTAGCGGGAGGGTCAATGAGCAGTTCTTC. Translation gives CASFPSGRVNEQFF.

The chain is built from TRBV14 and TRBJ2-7; 7 bases map to TRBD1. V shed 3 bases and J 1 base; nucleotides not matched to a gene: 9. The germline CDR1 and CDR2 sequences are SGHDN and FVKESK. The CDR3 is made up of 16 amino acids. The CDR3 sequence is CASSHSDRDYSYEQYF. The CDR3 DNA sequence: TGTGCCAGCAGCCACTCCGACAGGGATTATTCCTACGAGCAGTACTTC.

The chain combines TRBV5-8 with TRBJ1-1; no definite D call. Trimming took off 4 bases at V and 0 bases at J, with 13 bases between the two ends. Germline-derived CDR1 and CDR2 are SGHTS and YDEGEE. CDR3 length equals 15 residues. The CDR3 nucleotides read TGTGCCAGCAGCCGTGGAGGGAGGATGAACACTGAAGCTTTCTTT. It specifies CASSRGGRMNTEAFF.

The chain employs TRBV30 and TRBJ2-2; D is perhaps TRBD1 (5 bases). In germline, CDR1 is GTSNPN, CDR2 SVGIG (reference sequence). The CDR3 runs 13 residues. Trimming took 5 bases from V and 8 from J, leaving 15 bases between them. CDR3 residues: CAWYSGSWGELFF. The CDR3 DNA reads as TGTGCCTGGTACTCAGGGTCCTGGGGGGAGCTGTTTTTT.

This chain joins TRBV7-2 and TRBJ2-1; D may be TRBD2 (5 bases). This CDR3 contains 15 residues. V lost 5 bases to trimming and J lost 4 bases, with 15 bases between them. CDR1 and CDR2 from the germline V gene are SGHTA and FQGNSA. The CDR3 reads CASSPGAALYNEQFF. CDR3 DNA: TGTGCCAGCAGCCCAGGAGCGGCCCTATACAATGAGCAGTTCTTC.

Worth noting for this clone: Other DNA sequences in this sample translate to the same CDR3. V gene TRBV5-1 combines with J gene TRBJ2-7, with D maybe TRBD2 (6 bases). V was shortened by 2 bases and J by 0 bases, with 9 bases between the two germline ends. Germline CDR1 reads SGHRS; CDR2 reads YFSETQ. This CDR3 region has 14 residues. CDR3 bases: TGCGCCAGCAGCTTACGGGGGACCTCCTACGAGCAGTACTTC. Protein: CASSLRGTSYEQYF. The complete variable domain, with remaining parts taken from reference TRBV5-1 and TRBJ2-7, reads KAGVTQTPRYLIKTRGQQVTLSCSPISGHRSVSWYQQTPGQGLQFLFEYFSETQRNKGNFPGRFSGRQFSNSRSEMNVSTLELGDSALYLCASSLRGTSYEQYFGPGTRLTVT.

The chain combines TRBV9 with TRBJ2-4, with 14 bases fitting TRBD2. From germline, CDR1 is SGDLS and CDR2 YYNGEE. The CDR3 consists of 19 residues. Unmatched junction bases numbered 5, after V lost 0 bases and J lost 0 bases. In nucleotides, the CDR3 is TGTGCCAGCAGCGTAGGGGTGACTAGCGGGGGGGTAGCCAAAAACATTCAGTACTTC. Amino acids: CASSVGVTSGGVAKNIQYF. Complete variable domain (other parts from reference TRBV9 and TRBJ2-4): DSGVTQTPKHLITATGQRVTLRCSPRSGDLSVYWYQQSLDQGLQFLIQYYNGEERAKGNILERFSAQQFPDLHSELNLSSLELGDSALYFCASSVGVTSGGVAKNIQYFGAGTRLSVL.

A remark on this clone: Other DNA sequences in this sample translate to the same CDR3. V usage is TRBV3-1 (or the pseudogene TRBV3-2) and J usage is TRBJ1-5; TRBD1 matches 7 bases. The length of the CDR3 is 14 residues. V lost 4 bases to trimming and J lost 4 bases; unmatched junction nucleotides: 4. Germline V gene sequence: CDR1 LGHDT, CDR2 YNNKEL (reference sequence). CDR3 sequence reads: CASSPGTDNQPQHF. DNA of the CDR3: TGTGCCAGCAGCCCCGGGACAGATAATCAGCCCCAGCATTTT.

The chain has TRBV7-9 and TRBJ1-2; TRBD1 might be the D (5 bases). Germline assignment: CDR1 SEHNR and CDR2 FQNEAQ (reference sequence). Trimming removed 3 bases from V and 8 bases from J, with 13 bases in between. The CDR3 contains 13 residues. In nucleotides, the CDR3 is TGTGCCAGCAGCTTCAGGGCGGACGGCGGCTACACCTTC. It codes for CASSFRADGGYTF.

The chain links TRBV4-2 to TRBJ2-3; D unresolved. V lost 0 bases to trimming and J lost 4 bases, with 8 bases between them. CDR1 and CDR2 from the germline V gene are LGHNA and YNFKEQ. The CDR3 extends over 14 amino acids. The CDR3 protein is CASSQDRFADTQYF. The CDR3 nucleotides are TGTGCCAGCAGCCAAGACAGGTTCGCAGATACGCAGTATTTT.

In DNA, the CDR3 is TGTGCCAGCAGCTTATTCCACGGGGGGAGCACTGAAGCTTTCTTT. Amino acid sequence: CASSLFHGGSTEAFF. This chain joins TRBV7-9 and TRBJ1-1; TRBD1 might be the D (5 bases). There are 15 residues in the CDR3. The V and J ends lost 2 bases and 4 bases respectively, with 14 bases between them. Germline values: CDR1 SEHNR, CDR2 FQNEAQ (reference sequence).

The V and J genes are TRBV4-1 and TRBJ2-2; 15 positions match TRBD2. There are 19 residues in the CDR3. The ends lost 1 base at V and 2 bases at J; junction bases unmatched: 5. CDR1 and CDR2 (germline): MGHRA, YSYEKL. The CDR3 here is CASSQVRTSGRGNTGELFF. Here the CDR3 DNA reads TGCGCCAGCAGCCAAGTGCGGACTAGCGGGAGGGGAAACACCGGGGAGCTGTTTTTT.

The chain joins TRBV4-1 to TRBJ1-2; 10 bases are a match to TRBD1. The CDR3 consists of 16 residues. In germline, CDR1 is MGHRA, CDR2 YSYEKL. V lost 2 bases to trimming and J lost 4 bases; unmatched junction nucleotides: 7. The CDR3 is CASSQQRQGASYGYTF. CDR3 in DNA: TGCGCCAGCAGCCAACAAAGACAGGGGGCGAGCTATGGCTACACCTTC.

Comment on this clone: Distinct nucleotide sequences in the sample also encode this CDR3. The chain employs TRBV5-6 and TRBJ2-3; D perhaps matches TRBD2 (6 bases). The CDR3 covers 15 residues. Trimming removed 0 bases at V and 0 bases at J, with 8 bases between. Per germline, CDR1 SGHDT and CDR2 YYEEEE. CDR3 region: CASSLVGGSTDTQYF. DNA for the CDR3: TGTGCCAGCAGCTTGGTGGGGGGTAGCACAGATACGCAGTATTTT.